Listed here are 11 T cell receptor beta chains from one sample, sequenced in a study of Ad26.COV2.S vaccination and SARS-CoV-2 variants. Sample treatment: around 19 received Ad26.COV2.S at low or high dose, single or two shots; a few received placebo; per-sample allocation not given. Sampling happened 63 days after the first vaccine or placebo injection. Using immunoSEQ multiplex PCR, the repertoire was profiled, and TCRdb retains in-frame clones only, with some absent. The sample comprises some 480,000 clones, approximately 90% of which are singletons, and roughly 13% rests with the top ten. The sequencing here drew on peripheral blood, taken in a trial of Ad26.COV2.S vaccine versus placebo. These receptors came from a person aged 18-60 years who received the Ad26.COV2.S COVID-19 vaccine or a placebo.

The V and J genes are TRBV7-9 and TRBJ2-3; tentatively, D is TRBD1 (5 bases). The CDR3 spans 18 residues. Trimming left V 1 base short and J 4 bases short, with 21 bases between. Looked up from germline, CDR1 is SEHNR and CDR2 is FQNEAQ (reference sequence). The DNA for the CDR3 is TGTGCCAGCAGCTTAGGAGGACGTGGGGCTGAGGTGTCAGATACGCAGTATTTT. Its protein product is CASSLGGRGAEVSDTQYF.

The gene calls are TRBV2 and TRBJ2-7, with 11 bases aligning to TRBD2. Trimming took 6 bases from V and 6 from J; bases not matched to a gene: 7. The CDR3 runs to 14 residues. CDR1 and CDR2 from the germline V gene are SNHLY and FYNNEI. CDR3 coding DNA: TGTGCCAGCAGCGCCACTAGCGGGAGACCCGAGCAGTACTTC. Its translation is CASSATSGRPEQYF.

This clone was recorded only once. CDR3 nucleotide sequence: TGTGCCACCAGCAGGGCTAGCGGGATACCAATTATCTACAATGAGCAGTTCTTC. Protein: CATSRASGIPIIYNEQFF. The V and J genes are TRBV15 and TRBJ2-1; 9 bases agree with TRBD2. Germline loops: CDR1 LNHNV, CDR2 YYDKDF (reference sequence). The CDR3 is made up of 18 amino acids. With V trimmed by 3 bases and J by 3 bases, 12 bases remained unmatched. Complete variable domain (other parts from reference TRBV15 and TRBJ2-1): DAMVIQNPRYQVTQFGKPVTLSCSQTLNHNVMYWYQQKSSQAPKLLFHYYDKDFNNEADTPDNFQSRRPNTSFCFLDIRSPGLGDTAMYLCATSRASGIPIIYNEQFFGPGTRLTVL.

In DNA form, the CDR3 reads TGTGCCAGCAGTACGGGACAGGCTAGCAATCAGCCCCAGCATTTT. It is translated as CASSTGQASNQPQHF. This chain links TRBV6-5 with TRBJ1-5, with 8 nucleotides matching TRBD1. CDR1 and CDR2 from the germline V gene are MNHEY and SVGAGI. V gave up 5 bases and J gave up 0 bases; unmatched junction bases: 3. CDR3 length equals 15 residues.

V and J are TRBV27 and TRBJ2-2; the D gene is possibly TRBD2 (6 bases). Trimming removed 10 bases from V and 2 bases from J, with 17 bases in between. The CDR3 runs to 15 residues. Germline V gene data show CDR1 as MNHEY and CDR2 as SMNVEV (reference sequence). The CDR3 region has the DNA TGTGCCATTAAGCCGGGACTGGCCAACACCGGGGAGCTGTTTTTT. It codes for CAIKPGLANTGELFF.

This clone appeared a single time. V usage is TRBV28 and J usage is TRBJ2-6; TRBD1 is a possible D gene (5 bases). The germline CDR1 and CDR2 sequences are MDHEN and SYDVKM. The CDR3 totals 14 residues. V was shortened by 3 bases and J by 4 bases, with 7 bases between the two germline ends. The CDR3 protein is CASSFGAGANVLTF. The CDR3 nucleotides read TGTGCCAGCAGTTTTGGGGCCGGGGCCAACGTCCTGACTTTC.

This clone was recorded a few times. The chain is built from TRBV7-9 and TRBJ2-7; D perhaps matches TRBD1 (5 bases). The CDR3 runs to 11 residues. The germline V gene encodes CDR1 SEHNR and CDR2 FQNEAQ (reference sequence). With 5 bases removed from V and 12 bases from J, the gap between germline ends came to 14 bases. The CDR3 DNA is TGTGCCAGCAGCGGCCCAGGACATCCGTACTTC. Translated, it gives CASSGPGHPYF. Full variable domain (remainder filled in from reference TRBV7-9 and TRBJ2-7): DTGVSQNPRHKITKRGQNVTFRCDPISEHNRLYWYRQTLGQGPEFLTYFQNEAQLEKSRLLSDRFSAERPKGSFSTLEIQRTEQGDSAMYLCASSGPGHPYFGPGTRLTVT.

This clone came up once. V gene TRBV5-6 combines with J gene TRBJ2-7, with 9 bases that match TRBD2. The CDR3 is 15 amino acids. Germline V CDR1 and CDR2: SGHDT, YYEEEE. V lost 1 base, J lost 7 bases, and 9 bases stayed unmatched. The CDR3 loop is CASSLRLAGRGEQYF. The CDR3 DNA sequence: TGTGCCAGCAGCTTGAGGCTAGCGGGAAGAGGTGAGCAGTACTTC.

The V and J genes are TRBV28 and TRBJ2-3, with a possible D match to TRBD2 (6 bases). The CDR3 runs 12 residues. Germline loops: CDR1 MDHEN, CDR2 SYDVKM. V shed 10 bases and J shed 8 bases, with 16 bases lying between them. The CDR3 coding sequence is TGTGCCACGAGACTAGGCTCCGGTACGCAGTATTTT. Residues: CATRLGSGTQYF.

J is TRBJ1-1 and V is TRBV14; D not certain. The V end was cut by 3 bases, the J end by 4 bases, with 12 bases between. This CDR3 is 14 amino acids long. CDR1 is SGHDN and CDR2 is FVKESK in the germline V gene. This CDR3 is CASSHTGKSTEAFF. The CDR3 DNA reads TGTGCCAGCAGCCATACCGGGAAGAGCACTGAAGCTTTCTTT. Based on the CDR3 plus reference TRBV14 and TRBJ1-1, the full variable domain is EAGVTQFPSHSVIEKGQTVTLRCDPISGHDNLYWYRRVMGKEIKFLLHFVKESKQDESGMPNNRFLAERTGGTYSTLKVQPAELEDSGVYFCASSHTGKSTEAFFGQGTRLTVV.

This clone was counted a few times. This rearrangement joins TRBV6-5 to TRBJ1-2; tentative D call: TRBD1 (5 bases). The CDR3 consists of 15 residues. The germline CDR1 and CDR2 sequences are MNHEY and SVGAGI. The V end was cut by 0 bases, the J end by 4 bases, with 12 bases between. The CDR3 loop is CASSYSTGLSYGYTF. Here the CDR3 DNA reads TGTGCCAGCAGTTACTCGACGGGACTATCCTATGGCTACACCTTC.